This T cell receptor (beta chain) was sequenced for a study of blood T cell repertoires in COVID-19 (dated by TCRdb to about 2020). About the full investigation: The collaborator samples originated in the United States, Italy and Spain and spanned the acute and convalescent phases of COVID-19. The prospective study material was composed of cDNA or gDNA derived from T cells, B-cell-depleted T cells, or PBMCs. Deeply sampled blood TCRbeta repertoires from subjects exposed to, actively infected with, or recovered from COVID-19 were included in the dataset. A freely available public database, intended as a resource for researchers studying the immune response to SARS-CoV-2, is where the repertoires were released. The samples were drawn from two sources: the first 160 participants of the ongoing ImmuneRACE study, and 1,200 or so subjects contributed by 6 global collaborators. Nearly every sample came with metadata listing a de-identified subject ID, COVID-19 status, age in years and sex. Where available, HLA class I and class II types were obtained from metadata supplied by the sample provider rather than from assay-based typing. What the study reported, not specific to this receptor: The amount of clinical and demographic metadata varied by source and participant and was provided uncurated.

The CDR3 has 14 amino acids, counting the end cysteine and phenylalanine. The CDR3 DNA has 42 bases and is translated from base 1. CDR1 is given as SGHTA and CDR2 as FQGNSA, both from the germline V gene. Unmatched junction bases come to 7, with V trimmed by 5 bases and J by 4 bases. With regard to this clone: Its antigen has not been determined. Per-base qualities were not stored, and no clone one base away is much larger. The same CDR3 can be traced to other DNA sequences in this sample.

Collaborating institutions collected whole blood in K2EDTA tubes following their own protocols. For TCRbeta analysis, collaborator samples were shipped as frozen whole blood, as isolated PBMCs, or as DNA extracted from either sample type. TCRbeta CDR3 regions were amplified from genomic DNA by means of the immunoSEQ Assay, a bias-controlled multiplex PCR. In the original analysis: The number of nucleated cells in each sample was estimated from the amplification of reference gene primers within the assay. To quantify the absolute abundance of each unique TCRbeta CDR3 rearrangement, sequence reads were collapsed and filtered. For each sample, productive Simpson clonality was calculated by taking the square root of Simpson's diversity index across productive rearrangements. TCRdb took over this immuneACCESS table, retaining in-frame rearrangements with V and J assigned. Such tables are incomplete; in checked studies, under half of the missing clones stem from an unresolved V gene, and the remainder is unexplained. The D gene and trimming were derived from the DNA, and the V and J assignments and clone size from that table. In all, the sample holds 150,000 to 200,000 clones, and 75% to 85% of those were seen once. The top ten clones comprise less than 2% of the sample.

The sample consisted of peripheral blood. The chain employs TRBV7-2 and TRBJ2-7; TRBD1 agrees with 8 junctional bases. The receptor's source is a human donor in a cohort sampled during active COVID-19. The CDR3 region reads CASSPSRGPYEQYF. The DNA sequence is TGTGCCAGCAGCCCATCCAGGGGGCCATACGAGCAGTACTTC.